Listed here is a single TCR beta chain. This sample was included in a study of blood T cell repertoires in COVID-19. Study overall: Acute-phase and convalescent COVID-19 samples originated in the United States, Italy and Spain.

V was pared by 3 bases and J by 11 bases, with 12 bases between. The V gene's germline CDR1 is SGDLS and CDR2 YYNGEE. The CDR3 sequence is 12 residues long. In the source study's methods: Amplification from reference gene primers served as the basis for estimated nucleated cell counts. Method: immunoSEQ multiplex PCR; TCRdb's copy keeps in-frame clones and lacks some. The DNA gave D and trimming, while V, J and clone size come from that table. The data contain more than 110,000 clones, 70% to 90% of them singletons. The origin of this receptor is a man aged 50 to 60 with acute or convalescent COVID-19. The sample was peripheral blood. The chain uses TRBV9 and TRBJ2-1; D possibly corresponds to TRBD1 (5 bases). CDR3 residues: CASSALRGQQFF. CDR3 nucleotides: TGTGCCAGCAGCGCCCTAAGGGGCCAGCAGTTCTTC.